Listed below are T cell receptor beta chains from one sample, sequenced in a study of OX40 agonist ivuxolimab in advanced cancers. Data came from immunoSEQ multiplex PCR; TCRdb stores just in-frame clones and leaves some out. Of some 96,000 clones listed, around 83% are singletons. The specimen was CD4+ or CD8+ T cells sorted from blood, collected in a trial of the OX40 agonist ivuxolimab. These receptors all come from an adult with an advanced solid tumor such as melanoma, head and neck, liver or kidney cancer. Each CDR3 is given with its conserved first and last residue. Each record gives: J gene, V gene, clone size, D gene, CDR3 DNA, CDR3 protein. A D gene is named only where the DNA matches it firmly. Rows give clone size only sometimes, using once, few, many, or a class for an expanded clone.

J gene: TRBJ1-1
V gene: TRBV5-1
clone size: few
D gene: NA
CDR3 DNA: TGCGCCAGCAGCTCGTCCCCGCTCCAGAACACTGAAGCTTTCTTT
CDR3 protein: CASSSSPLQNTEAFF

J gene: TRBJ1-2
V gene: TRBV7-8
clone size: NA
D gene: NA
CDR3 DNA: TGTGCCAGCAGCTTCCCGGGAGGAAACTATGGCTACACCTTC
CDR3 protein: CASSFPGGNYGYTF

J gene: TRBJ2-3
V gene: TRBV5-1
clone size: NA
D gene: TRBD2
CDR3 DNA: TGCGCCAGCAGCCTCCGGCGGCGGGGGGGGAGCACAGATACGCAGTATTTT
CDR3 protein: CASSLRRRGGSTDTQYF

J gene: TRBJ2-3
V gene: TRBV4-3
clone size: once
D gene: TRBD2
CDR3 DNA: TGCGCCAGCAGCCTAACTCTCGGAACTAGCGGGGGAATTAGCACAGATACGCAGTATTTT
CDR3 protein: CASSLTLGTSGGISTDTQYF

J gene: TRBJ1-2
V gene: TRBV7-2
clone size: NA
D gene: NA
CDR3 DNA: TGTGCCAGCAGCCCGGCGGGCCTCAACTATGGCTACACCTTC
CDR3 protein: CASSPAGLNYGYTF

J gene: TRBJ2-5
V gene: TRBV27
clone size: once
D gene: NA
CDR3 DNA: TGTGCCAGCAGTTTAGCGGGCAGGAACCAAGAGACCCAGTACTTC
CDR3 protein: CASSLAGRNQETQYF

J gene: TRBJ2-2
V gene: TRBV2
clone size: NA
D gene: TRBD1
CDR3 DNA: TGTGCCAGCAGTTCTCAGTTCACAGGGGCGAACACCGGGGAGCTGTTTTTT
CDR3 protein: CASSSQFTGANTGELFF

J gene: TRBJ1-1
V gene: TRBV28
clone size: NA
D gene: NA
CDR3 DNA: TGTGCCAGCAACGAGAGGAGGAACACTGAAGCTTTCTTT
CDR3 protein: CASNERRNTEAFF

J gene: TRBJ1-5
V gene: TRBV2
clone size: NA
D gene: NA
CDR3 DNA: TGTGCCAGCAGTGAATTCAGGGAACCCCAGCATTTT
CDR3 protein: CASSEFREPQHF

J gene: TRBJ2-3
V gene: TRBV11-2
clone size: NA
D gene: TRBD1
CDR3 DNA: TGTGCCAGCACCACGGACAGGAGGAAAGATACGCAGTATTTT
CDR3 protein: CASTTDRRKDTQYF

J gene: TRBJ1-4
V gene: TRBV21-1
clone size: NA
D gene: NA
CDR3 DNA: TGTGCCAGCAGCACTACGGGACTGATTAATGAAAAACTGTTTTTT
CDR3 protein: CASSTTGLINEKLFF

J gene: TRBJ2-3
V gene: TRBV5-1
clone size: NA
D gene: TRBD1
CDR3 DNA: TGCGCCAGCAGCTTAGGGACAGGCACAGATACGCAGTATTTT
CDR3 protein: CASSLGTGTDTQYF

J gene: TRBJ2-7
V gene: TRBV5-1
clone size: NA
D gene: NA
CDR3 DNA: TGCGCCAGCAGCCTGGGGACGGGAACCTACGAGCAGTACTTC
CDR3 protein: CASSLGTGTYEQYF

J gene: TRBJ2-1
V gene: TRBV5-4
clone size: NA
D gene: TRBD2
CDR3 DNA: TGTGCCAGCAGTCGGACTAGCGGGAGCTCCTACAATGAGCAGTTCTTC
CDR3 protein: CASSRTSGSSYNEQFF

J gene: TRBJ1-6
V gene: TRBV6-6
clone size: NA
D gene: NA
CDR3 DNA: TGTGCCAGCAGTTACTCGTCCAATGTTAATTCACCCCTCCACTTT
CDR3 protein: CASSYSSNVNSPLHF

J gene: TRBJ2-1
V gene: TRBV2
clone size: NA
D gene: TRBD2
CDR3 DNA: TGTGCCAGCAGACCACTAGCGGGAGTCGGAAATGAGCAGTTCTTC
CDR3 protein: CASRPLAGVGNEQFF

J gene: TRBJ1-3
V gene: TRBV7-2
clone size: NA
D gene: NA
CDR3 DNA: TGTGCCAGCAGTGGGGACATAGGAAACACCATATATTTT
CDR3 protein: CASSGDIGNTIYF

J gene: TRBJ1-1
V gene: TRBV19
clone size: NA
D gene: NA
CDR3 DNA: TGTGCCAGTAGTATCGCTGGGTCAGGGTACACTGAAGCTTTCTTT
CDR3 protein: CASSIAGSGYTEAFF

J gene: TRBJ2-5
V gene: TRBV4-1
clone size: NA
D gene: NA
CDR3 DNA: TGCGCCAGCAGCCAAGGTTCGGTGGTTGAGACCCAGTACTTC
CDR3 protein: CASSQGSVVETQYF

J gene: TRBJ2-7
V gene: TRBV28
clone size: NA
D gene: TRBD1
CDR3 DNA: TGTGCCAGCAGGACAGGGGGCTACGAGCAGTACTTC
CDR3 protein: CASRTGGYEQYF

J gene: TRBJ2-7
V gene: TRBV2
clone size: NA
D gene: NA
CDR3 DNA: TGTGCCAGCTTGGTCAATCTCTACGAGCAGTACTTC
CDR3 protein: CASLVNLYEQYF

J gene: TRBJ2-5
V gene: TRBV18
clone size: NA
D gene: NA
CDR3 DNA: TGTGCCAGCTCACCCAATTACCAAGAGACCCAGTACTTC
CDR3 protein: CASSPNYQETQYF

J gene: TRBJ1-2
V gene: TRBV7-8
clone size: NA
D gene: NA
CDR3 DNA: TGTGCCAGCACCCTAAGGGGCCGGGGGCATTATGGCTACACCTTC
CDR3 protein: CASTLRGRGHYGYTF

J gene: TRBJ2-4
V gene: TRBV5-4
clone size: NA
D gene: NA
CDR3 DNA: TGTGCCAGCAGTCCGGGCTTATCGGGCAAAAACATTCAGTACTTC
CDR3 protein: CASSPGLSGKNIQYF

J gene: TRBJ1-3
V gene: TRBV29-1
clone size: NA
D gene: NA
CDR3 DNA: TGCAGCGCCTCCAGCGTGCTCTCTGGAAACACCATATATTTT
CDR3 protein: CSASSVLSGNTIYF

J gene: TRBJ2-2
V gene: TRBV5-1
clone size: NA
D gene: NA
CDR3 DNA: TGCGCCAGCAGCTTGGCCACAAGGGGTCAATCTCCCGGGGAGCTGTTTTTT
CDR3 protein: CASSLATRGQSPGELFF

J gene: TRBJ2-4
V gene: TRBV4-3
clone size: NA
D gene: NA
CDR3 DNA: TGCGCCAGCAGCCAAGATCTCGGGGGCCGGGTCAAAAACATTCAGTACTTC
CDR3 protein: CASSQDLGGRVKNIQYF

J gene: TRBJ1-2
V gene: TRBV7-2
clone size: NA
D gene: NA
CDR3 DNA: TGTGCCAGCAGCTTAGGGCGACAGGCCTTTAAGGGTGGCTACACCTTC
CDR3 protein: CASSLGRQAFKGGYTF

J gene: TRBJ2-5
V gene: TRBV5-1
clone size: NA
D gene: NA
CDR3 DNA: TGCGCCAGCAGCTTGGTTGGGACACTAGAGACCCAGTACTTC
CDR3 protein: CASSLVGTLETQYF

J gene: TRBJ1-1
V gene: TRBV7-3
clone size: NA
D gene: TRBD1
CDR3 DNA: TGTGCCAGCAGCTCCCGCCCGCCCTCCCAGGGGGCCACTGAAGCTTTCTTT
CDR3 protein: CASSSRPPSQGATEAFF

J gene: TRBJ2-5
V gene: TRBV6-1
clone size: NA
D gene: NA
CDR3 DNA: TGTGCCAGCAGTGATTGGTCTATGGGACCAGTAGGGGAGCAGTACTTC
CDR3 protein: CASSDWSMGPVGEQYF

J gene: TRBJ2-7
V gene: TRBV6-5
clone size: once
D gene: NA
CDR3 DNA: TGTGCCAGCAGTTCCATTGCAGGGGACGAGCAGTACTTC
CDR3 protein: CASSSIAGDEQYF

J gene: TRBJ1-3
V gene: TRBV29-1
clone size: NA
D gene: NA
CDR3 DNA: TGCAGCGTGACAGTGTCCAGGGGAAACACCATATATTTT
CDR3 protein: CSVTVSRGNTIYF

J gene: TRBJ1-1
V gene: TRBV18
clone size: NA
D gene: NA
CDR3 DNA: TGTGCCAGCTCATCACAGGGCGTGAATACTGAAGCTTTCTTT
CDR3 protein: CASSSQGVNTEAFF

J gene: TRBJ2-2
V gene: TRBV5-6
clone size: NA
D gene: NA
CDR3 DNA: TGTGCCAGCAGCGTGGCCCTGAGGGAGGGGGAGCTGTTTTTT
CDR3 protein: CASSVALREGELFF

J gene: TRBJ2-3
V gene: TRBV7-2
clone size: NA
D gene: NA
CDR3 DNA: TGTGCCAGCAGCTTACAGCCGGGGCGGGGCCCAGATACGCAGTATTTT
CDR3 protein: CASSLQPGRGPDTQYF